This T cell receptor beta chain was identified in a study of shared clonotypes between healthy human individuals. Negatively enriched CD4+ T cells were divided by CD45RA into naive and memory. The table came from immunoSEQ multiplex PCR; TCRdb's copy has only in-frame clones and leaves some out. This table holds about 2.3 million clones, over 85% found once. Specimen: naive CD4+ T cells from PBMCs. The subset denotes: CD45RA+ positively selected. The source is a man between 18 and 29 years old in good health. Some clones in this sample may be carry-over from other donors' samples.

The CDR3 is CASSKSRTGENIQYF. The CDR3 coding sequence is TGTGCCAGCAGTAAATCTCGGACAGGTGAAAACATTCAGTACTTC. The gene calls are TRBV6-5 and TRBJ2-4, with TRBD1 matching over 7 bases. V was pared by 5 bases and J by 5 bases, with 9 bases of the junction left unmatched. This CDR3 is 15 amino acids long. Per the germline V gene, CDR1 is MNHEY and CDR2 is SVGAGI.